One and the same sample provided the 13 T cell receptor beta chains below, sequenced in a study of OX40 agonist ivuxolimab in advanced cancers. The repertoire was sequenced with immunoSEQ multiplex PCR; TCRdb's copy has only in-frame clones and lacks some. This sample carries about 63,000 clones, 91% of them seen once, and the ten largest clones take approximately 3.9%. This sample comprised CD4+ or CD8+ T cells sorted from blood, obtained in a trial of the OX40 agonist ivuxolimab. The receptors originated from an adult with an advanced solid tumor such as melanoma, head and neck, liver or kidney cancer.

V is TRBV4-2 and J is TRBJ2-7; maybe TRBD2 (8 bases). The CDR3 consists of 16 residues. From germline, CDR1 is LGHNA and CDR2 YNFKEQ. Deletions cut 4 bases from V and 4 bases from J, with 20 bases between. CDR3 sequence: CASSPTGGGKVYEQYF. CDR3 DNA sequence: TGTGCCAGCAGCCCCACGGGAGGGGGCAAGGTTTACGAGCAGTACTTC.

The CDR3 DNA reads TGTGCCAGCAGCGTACAAGCGGGAGGGTTGTACAATGAGCAGTTCTTC. It encodes CASSVQAGGLYNEQFF. The J gene is TRBJ2-1, the V gene TRBV9, with 10 positions matching TRBD2. Germline CDR1 SGDLS, CDR2 YYNGEE. CDR3 size: 16 residues. V dropped 1 base and J dropped 4; count of bases not matched to a gene: 5.

This sequence joins TRBV18 and TRBJ2-7; TRBD1 is a possible D gene (6 bases). Trimming took 8 bases from V and 2 from J, leaving 19 bases between them. This CDR3 spans 15 amino acids. The germline gives CDR1 KGHSH, CDR2 LQKENI. This CDR3 reads CASAQGPRRPYEQYF. The CDR3 DNA sequence: TGTGCCAGCGCACAGGGACCCCGTCGCCCCTACGAGCAGTACTTC.

This chain links TRBV7-8 with TRBJ1-2; D ambiguous. V lost 1 base and J 8 bases, leaving 5 bases between the germline ends. Germline CDR1 is SGHVS and CDR2 is FQNEAQ. The CDR3 length is 11 residues. The DNA for the CDR3 is TGTGCCAGCAGCTTAGTAGGGGGCTACACCTTC. The encoded protein is CASSLVGGYTF.

CDR3 in amino acids: CASGFLGPQHF. The CDR3 nucleotides read TGTGCCAGTGGGTTTCTAGGGCCCCAGCATTTT. The chain joins TRBV19 to TRBJ1-5; D is undetermined. CDR1 is LNHDA and CDR2 is SQIVND in the germline V gene (reference sequence). CDR3 length: 11 residues. Trimming left V 8 bases short and J 9 bases short, with 11 bases between.

The rearrangement joins TRBV4-3 to TRBJ1-1, with D tentatively TRBD1 (5 bases). Trimming took off 3 bases at V and 1 base at J, with 6 bases between the two ends. Germline V gives CDR1 LGHNA, CDR2 YSLEER. The CDR3 length is 13 residues. The CDR3 loop reads CASSHTGNTEAFF. CDR3 DNA: TGCGCCAGCAGCCACACAGGGAACACTGAAGCTTTCTTT.

This chain links TRBV29-1 with TRBJ1-1; D perhaps matches TRBD1 (5 bases). CDR3 length equals 14 residues. Trimming cost V 6 bases and J 1 base, with 15 bases left between them. Germline loops: CDR1 SQVTM, CDR2 ANQGSEA. CDR3 residues: CSVRRGVPNTEAFF. The CDR3 DNA sequence: TGCAGCGTCCGTCGGGGGGTCCCGAACACTGAAGCTTTCTTT. Full variable domain (remainder filled in from reference TRBV29-1 and TRBJ1-1): SAVISQKPSRDICQRGTSLTIQCQVDSQVTMMFWYRQQPGQSLTLIATANQGSEATYESGFVIDKFPISRPNLTFSTLTVSNMSPEDSSIYLCSVRRGVPNTEAFFGQGTRLTVV.

This rearrangement joins TRBV7-9 to TRBJ1-5, with 9 bases identical to TRBD1. With V trimmed by 1 base and J by 5 bases, 9 bases remained unmatched. CDR1 SEHNR and CDR2 FQNEAQ come from the germline V gene (reference sequence). The CDR3 is made up of 17 amino acids. CDR3 residues: CASSLGVRDRVDQPQHF. CDR3 in DNA: TGTGCCAGCAGCTTAGGGGTCCGGGACAGGGTGGATCAGCCCCAGCATTTT.

The rearrangement joins TRBV4-1 to TRBJ1-1, with D maybe TRBD1 (6 bases). In germline, CDR1 is MGHRA, CDR2 YSYEKL. This CDR3 is 12 amino acids long. Trimming pared 6 bases from V and 3 bases from J, leaving 8 bases between. The chain's CDR3 is CASRTGYTEAFF. The CDR3 DNA is TGCGCCAGCAGGACAGGATACACTGAAGCTTTCTTT.

The genes are TRBV28 and TRBJ1-5; tentative D call: TRBD1 (5 bases). From germline, CDR1 is MDHEN and CDR2 SYDVKM. This CDR3 spans 16 amino acids. The V and J ends lost 6 bases and 0 bases respectively, with 15 bases between them. The CDR3 protein is CASRVRQHYSNQPQHF. The DNA for the CDR3 is TGTGCCAGCAGGGTGCGACAGCATTATAGCAATCAGCCCCAGCATTTT.

The V and J genes are TRBV6-5 and TRBJ2-7; TRBD2 is a possible D gene (6 bases). CDR3 length: 15 amino acids. The ends were cut back, 2 bases at V and 1 base at J, with 12 bases in the middle. The germline gives CDR1 MNHEY, CDR2 SVGAGI. CDR3 nucleotides: TGTGCCAGCAGTTACAGCCGGGAGCCATCCTACGAGCAGTACTTC. Translation: CASSYSREPSYEQYF.

The gene calls are TRBV2 and TRBJ2-3; D uncertain. Trimming pared 2 bases from V and 4 bases from J, leaving 16 bases between. The CDR3 is made up of 16 amino acids. Germline loops: CDR1 SNHLY, CDR2 FYNNEI. CDR3 amino acids: CASSEPGLSDADTQYF. For the CDR3, the DNA is TGTGCCAGCAGTGAACCCGGTCTAAGTGACGCAGATACGCAGTATTTT.

The chain is built from TRBV13 and TRBJ2-1; the match to TRBD1 covers 7 bases. CDR1 is PRHDT, CDR2 FYEKMQ, per germline (reference sequence). Trimming took 0 bases from V and 6 from J; bases not matched to a gene: 5. The CDR3 spans 15 residues. CDR3 region: CASSLGAGGINEQFF. The CDR3 DNA is TGTGCCAGCAGCTTAGGGGCAGGGGGAATCAATGAGCAGTTCTTC.